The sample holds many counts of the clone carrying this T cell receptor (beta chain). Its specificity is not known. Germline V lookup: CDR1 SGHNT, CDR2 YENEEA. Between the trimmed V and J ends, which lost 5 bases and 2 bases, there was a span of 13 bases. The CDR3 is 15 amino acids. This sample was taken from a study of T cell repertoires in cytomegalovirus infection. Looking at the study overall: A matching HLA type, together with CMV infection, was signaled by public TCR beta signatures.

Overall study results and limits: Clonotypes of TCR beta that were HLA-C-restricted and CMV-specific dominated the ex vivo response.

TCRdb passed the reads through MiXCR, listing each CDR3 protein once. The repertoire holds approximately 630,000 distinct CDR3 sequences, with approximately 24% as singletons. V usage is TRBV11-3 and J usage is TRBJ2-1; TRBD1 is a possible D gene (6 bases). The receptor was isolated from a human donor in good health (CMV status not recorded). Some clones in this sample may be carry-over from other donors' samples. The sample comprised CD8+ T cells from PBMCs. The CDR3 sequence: CASSKTTGPYNEQFF. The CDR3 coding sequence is TGTGCCAGCAGCAAAACCACAGGGCCCTACAATGAGCAGTTCTTC. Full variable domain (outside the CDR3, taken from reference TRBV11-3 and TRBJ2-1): EAGVVQSPRYKIIEKKQPVAFWCNPISGHNTLYWYLQNLGQGPELLIRYENEEAVDDSQLPKDRFSAERLKGVDSTLKIQPAELGDSAVYLCASSKTTGPYNEQFFGPGTRLTVL.